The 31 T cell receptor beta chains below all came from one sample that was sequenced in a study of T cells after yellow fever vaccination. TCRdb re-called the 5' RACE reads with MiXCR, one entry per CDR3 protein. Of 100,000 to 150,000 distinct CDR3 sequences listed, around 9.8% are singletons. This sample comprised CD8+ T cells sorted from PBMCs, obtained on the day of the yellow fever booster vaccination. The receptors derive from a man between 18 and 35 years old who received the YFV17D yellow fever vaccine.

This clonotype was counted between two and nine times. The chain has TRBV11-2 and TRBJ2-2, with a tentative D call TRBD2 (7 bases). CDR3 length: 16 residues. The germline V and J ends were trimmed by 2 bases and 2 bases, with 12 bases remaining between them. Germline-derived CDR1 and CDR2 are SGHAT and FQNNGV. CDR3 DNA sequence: TGTGCCAGCAGCTTAACGGGGGGCCTAAACACCGGGGAGCTGTTTTTT. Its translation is CASSLTGGLNTGELFF.

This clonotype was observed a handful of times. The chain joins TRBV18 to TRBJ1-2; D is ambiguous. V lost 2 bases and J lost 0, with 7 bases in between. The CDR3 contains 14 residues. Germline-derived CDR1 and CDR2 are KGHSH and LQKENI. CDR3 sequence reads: CASSPGETNYGYTF. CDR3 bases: TGTGCCAGCTCACCAGGGGAGACTAACTATGGCTACACCTTC.

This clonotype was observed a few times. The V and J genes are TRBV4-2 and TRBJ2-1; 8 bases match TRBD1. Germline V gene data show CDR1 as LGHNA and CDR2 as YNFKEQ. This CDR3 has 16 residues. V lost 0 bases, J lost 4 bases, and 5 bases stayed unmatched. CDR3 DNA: TGTGCCAGCAGCCAAGAAGACAGGGGCGCTTACAATGAGCAGTTCTTC. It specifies CASSQEDRGAYNEQFF.

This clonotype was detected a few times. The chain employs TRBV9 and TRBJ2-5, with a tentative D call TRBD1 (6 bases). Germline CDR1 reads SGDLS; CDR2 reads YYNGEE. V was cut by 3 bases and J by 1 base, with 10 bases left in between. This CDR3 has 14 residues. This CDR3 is CASSDGQFQETQYF. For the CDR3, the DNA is TGTGCCAGCAGCGATGGACAGTTCCAAGAGACCCAGTACTTC. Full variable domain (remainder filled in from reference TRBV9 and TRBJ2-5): DSGVTQTPKHLITATGQRVTLRCSPRSGDLSVYWYQQSLDQGLQFLIQYYNGEERAKGNILERFSAQQFPDLHSELNLSSLELGDSALYFCASSDGQFQETQYFGPGTRLLVL.

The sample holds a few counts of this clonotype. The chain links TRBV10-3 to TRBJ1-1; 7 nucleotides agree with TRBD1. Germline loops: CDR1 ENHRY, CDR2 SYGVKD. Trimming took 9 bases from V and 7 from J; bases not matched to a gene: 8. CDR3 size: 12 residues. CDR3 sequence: CAIAWGQHEAFF. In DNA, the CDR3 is TGTGCCATAGCTTGGGGACAGCATGAAGCTTTCTTT.

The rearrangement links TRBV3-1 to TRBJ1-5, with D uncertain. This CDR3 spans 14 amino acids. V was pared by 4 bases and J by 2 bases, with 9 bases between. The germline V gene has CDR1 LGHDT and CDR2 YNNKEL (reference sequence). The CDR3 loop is CASSPLGRNQPQHF. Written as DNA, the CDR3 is TGTGCCAGCAGCCCCCTCGGGCGCAATCAGCCCCAGCATTTT.

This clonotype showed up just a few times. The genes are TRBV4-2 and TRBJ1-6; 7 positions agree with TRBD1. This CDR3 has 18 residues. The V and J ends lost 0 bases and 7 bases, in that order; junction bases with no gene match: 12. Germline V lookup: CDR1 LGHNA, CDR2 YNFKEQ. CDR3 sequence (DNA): TGTGCCAGCAGCCAAGATCCCCCGGACAGGACGAAGAATTCACCCCTCCACTTT. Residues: CASSQDPPDRTKNSPLHF.

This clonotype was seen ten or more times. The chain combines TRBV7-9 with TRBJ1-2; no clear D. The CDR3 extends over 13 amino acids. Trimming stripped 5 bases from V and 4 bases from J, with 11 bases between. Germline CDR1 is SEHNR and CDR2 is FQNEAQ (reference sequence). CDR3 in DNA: TGTGCCAGCAGCCCACCTCATTCCTATGGCTACACCTTC. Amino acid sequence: CASSPPHSYGYTF.

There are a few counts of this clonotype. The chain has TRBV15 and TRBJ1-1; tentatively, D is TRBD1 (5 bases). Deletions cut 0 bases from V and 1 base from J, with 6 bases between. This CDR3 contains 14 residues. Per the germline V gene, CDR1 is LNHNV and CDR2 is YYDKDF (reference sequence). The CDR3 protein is CATSREGENTEAFF. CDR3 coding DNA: TGTGCCACCAGCAGAGAGGGGGAGAACACTGAAGCTTTCTTT.

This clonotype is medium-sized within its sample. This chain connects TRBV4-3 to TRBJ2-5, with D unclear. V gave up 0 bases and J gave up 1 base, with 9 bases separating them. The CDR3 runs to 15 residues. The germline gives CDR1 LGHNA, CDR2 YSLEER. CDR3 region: CASSQDVGLQETQYF. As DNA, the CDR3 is TGCGCCAGCAGCCAAGATGTGGGCCTCCAAGAGACCCAGTACTTC.

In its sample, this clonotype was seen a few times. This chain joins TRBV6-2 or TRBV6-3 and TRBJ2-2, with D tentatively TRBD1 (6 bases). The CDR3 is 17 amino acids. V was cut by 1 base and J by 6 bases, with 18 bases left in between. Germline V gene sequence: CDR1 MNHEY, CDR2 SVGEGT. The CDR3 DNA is TGTGCCAGCAGTTACTTTTTACGGACAGAGTCCCCCGGGGAGCTGTTTTTT. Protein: CASSYFLRTESPGELFF.

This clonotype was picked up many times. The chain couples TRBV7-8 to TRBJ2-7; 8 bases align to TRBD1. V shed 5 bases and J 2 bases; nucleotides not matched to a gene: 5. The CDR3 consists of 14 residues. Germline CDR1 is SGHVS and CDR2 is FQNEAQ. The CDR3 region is CASSTRQGTYEQYV. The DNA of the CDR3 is TGTGCCAGCAGCACCCGACAGGGGACCTACGAGCAGTACGTC.

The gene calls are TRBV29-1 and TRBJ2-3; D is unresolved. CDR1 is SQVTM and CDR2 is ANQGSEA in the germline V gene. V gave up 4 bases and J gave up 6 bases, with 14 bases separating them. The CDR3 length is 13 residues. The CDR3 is CSVVAQQLDTQYF. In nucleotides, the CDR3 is TGCAGCGTTGTAGCCCAACAACTTGATACGCAGTATTTT.

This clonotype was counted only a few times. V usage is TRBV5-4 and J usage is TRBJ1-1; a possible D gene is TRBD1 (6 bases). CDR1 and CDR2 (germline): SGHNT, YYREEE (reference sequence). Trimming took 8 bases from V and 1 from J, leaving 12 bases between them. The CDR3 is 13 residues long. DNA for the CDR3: TGTGCCAGTACAGTACAGGGGAACACTGAAGCTTTCTTT. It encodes CASTVQGNTEAFF.

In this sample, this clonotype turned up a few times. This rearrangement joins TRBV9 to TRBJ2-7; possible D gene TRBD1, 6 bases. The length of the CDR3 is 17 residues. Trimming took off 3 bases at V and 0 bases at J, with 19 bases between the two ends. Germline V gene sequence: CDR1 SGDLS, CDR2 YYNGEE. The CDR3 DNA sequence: TGTGCCAGCAGCGCGACTCTACAGGGTACGAGCTCCTACGAGCAGTACGTC. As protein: CASSATLQGTSSYEQYV.

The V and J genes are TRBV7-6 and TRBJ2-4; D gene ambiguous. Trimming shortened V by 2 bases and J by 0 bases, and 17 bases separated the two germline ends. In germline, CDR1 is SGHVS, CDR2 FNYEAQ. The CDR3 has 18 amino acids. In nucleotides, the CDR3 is TGTGCCAGCAGCTTATTGGCGTACTCGACCCTAGCCAAAAACATTCAGTACTTC. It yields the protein CASSLLAYSTLAKNIQYF.

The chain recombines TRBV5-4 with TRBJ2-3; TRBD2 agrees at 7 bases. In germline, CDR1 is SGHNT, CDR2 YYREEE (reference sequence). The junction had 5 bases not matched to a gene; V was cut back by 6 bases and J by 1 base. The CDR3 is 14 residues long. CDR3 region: CASTGGSRTDTQYF. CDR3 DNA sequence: TGTGCCAGCACAGGCGGGAGCCGCACAGATACGCAGTATTTT.

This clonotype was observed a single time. DNA for the CDR3: TGTGCCAGCAGTCAATCGTCCGGGAAAGATGGCTACACCTTC. Amino acid sequence: CASSQSSGKDGYTF. This sequence joins TRBV6-6 and TRBJ1-2; no firm D call. V dropped 5 bases and J dropped 6 bases, with 16 bases sitting between them. CDR3 size: 14 residues. In germline, CDR1 is MNHNY, CDR2 SVGAGI (reference sequence).

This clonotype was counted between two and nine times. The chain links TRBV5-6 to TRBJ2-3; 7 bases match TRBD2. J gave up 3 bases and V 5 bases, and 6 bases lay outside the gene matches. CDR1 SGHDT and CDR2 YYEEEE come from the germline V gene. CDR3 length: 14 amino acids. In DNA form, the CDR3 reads TGTGCCAGCAGGTTTCTAGCGGTGACAGATACGCAGTATTTT. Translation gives CASRFLAVTDTQYF.

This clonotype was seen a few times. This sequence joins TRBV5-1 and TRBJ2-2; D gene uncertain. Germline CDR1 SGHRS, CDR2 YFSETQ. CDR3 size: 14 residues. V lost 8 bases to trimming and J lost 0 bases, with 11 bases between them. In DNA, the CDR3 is TGCGCCAGTCGGACGGCTACGAACACCGGGGAGCTGTTTTTT. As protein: CASRTATNTGELFF.

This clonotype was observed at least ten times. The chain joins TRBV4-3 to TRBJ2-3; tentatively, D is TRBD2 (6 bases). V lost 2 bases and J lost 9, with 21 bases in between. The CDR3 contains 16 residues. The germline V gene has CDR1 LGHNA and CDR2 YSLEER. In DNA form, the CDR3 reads TGCGCCAGCAGCCAACAAGTGGGAGGTACCCGCGGAACGCAGTATTTT. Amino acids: CASSQQVGGTRGTQYF.

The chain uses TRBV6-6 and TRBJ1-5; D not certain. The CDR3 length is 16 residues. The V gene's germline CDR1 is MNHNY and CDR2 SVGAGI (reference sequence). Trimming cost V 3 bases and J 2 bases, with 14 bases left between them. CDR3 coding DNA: TGTGCCAGCAGTTATGTCCGGAGGGCTGGCAATCAGCCCCAGCATTTT. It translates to CASSYVRRAGNQPQHF.

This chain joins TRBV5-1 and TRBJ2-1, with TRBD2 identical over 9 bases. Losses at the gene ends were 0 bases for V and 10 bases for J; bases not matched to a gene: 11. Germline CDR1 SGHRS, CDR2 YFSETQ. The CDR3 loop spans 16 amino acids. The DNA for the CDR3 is TGCGCCAGCAGCTTGGTAGCTAGCGGGGCCCAGGGGGAGCAGTTCTTC. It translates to CASSLVASGAQGEQFF.

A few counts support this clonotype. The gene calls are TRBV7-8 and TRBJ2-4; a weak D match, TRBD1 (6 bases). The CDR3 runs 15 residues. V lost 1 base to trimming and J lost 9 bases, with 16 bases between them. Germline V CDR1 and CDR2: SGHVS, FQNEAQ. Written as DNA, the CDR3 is TGTGCCAGCAGCTTAGATCAGGGGATCTGGACCATTCAGTACTTC. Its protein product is CASSLDQGIWTIQYF.

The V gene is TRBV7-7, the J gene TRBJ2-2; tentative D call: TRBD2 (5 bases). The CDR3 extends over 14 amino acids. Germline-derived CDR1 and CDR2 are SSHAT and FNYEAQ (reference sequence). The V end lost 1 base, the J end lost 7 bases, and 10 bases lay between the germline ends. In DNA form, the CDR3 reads TGTGCCAGCAGCTTAGACCCGGGAATCGGGGAGCTGTTTTTT. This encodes CASSLDPGIGELFF.

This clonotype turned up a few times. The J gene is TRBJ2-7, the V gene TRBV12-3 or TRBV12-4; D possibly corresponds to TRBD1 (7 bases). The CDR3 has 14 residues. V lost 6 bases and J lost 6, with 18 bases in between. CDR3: CASSPRGTASEQYF. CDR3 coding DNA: TGTGCCAGCAGCCCGCGCGGGACAGCGTCCGAGCAGTACTTC.

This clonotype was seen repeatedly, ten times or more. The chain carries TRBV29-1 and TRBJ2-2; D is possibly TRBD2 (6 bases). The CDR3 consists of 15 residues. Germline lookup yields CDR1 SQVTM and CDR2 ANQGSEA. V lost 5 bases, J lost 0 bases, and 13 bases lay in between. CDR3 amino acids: CSVLWRGTNTGELFF. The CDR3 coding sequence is TGCAGCGTTCTCTGGCGGGGTACGAACACCGGGGAGCTGTTTTTT.

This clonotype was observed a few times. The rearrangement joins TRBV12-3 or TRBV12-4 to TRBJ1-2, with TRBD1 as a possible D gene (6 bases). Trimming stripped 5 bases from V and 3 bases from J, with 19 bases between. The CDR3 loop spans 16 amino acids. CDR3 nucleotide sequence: TGTGCCAGCAGTCCGCGTGTGGGGGCGTCATACTATGGCTACACCTTC. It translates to CASSPRVGASYYGYTF.

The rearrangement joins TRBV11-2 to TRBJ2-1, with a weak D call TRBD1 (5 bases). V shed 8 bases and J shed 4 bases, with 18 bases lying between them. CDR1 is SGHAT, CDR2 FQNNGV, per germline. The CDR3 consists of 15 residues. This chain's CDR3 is CASSHETDMYNEQFF. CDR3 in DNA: TGTGCCAGCTCCCATGAGACAGATATGTACAATGAGCAGTTCTTC. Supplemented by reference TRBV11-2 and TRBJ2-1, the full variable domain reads EAGVAQSPRYKIIEKRQSVAFWCNPISGHATLYWYQQILGQGPKLLIQFQNNGVVDDSQLPKDRFSAERLKGVDSTLKIQPAKLEDSAVYLCASSHETDMYNEQFFGPGTRLTVL.

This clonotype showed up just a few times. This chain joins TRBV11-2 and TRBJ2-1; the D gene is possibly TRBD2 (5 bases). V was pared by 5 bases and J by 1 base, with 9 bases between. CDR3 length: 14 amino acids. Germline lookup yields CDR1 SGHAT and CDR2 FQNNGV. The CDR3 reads CASSLGLSYNEQFF. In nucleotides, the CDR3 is TGTGCCAGCAGCCTCGGACTGTCCTACAATGAGCAGTTCTTC. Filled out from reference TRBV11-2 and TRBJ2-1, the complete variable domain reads EAGVAQSPRYKIIEKRQSVAFWCNPISGHATLYWYQQILGQGPKLLIQFQNNGVVDDSQLPKDRFSAERLKGVDSTLKIQPAKLEDSAVYLCASSLGLSYNEQFFGPGTRLTVL.

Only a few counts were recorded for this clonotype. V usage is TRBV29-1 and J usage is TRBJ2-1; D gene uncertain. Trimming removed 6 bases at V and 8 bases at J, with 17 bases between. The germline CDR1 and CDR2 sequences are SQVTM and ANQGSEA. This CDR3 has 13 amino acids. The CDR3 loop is CSVPRVRTDEQFF. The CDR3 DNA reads TGCAGCGTCCCCCGCGTCCGGACCGATGAGCAGTTCTTC.